Below, 3 T cell receptor beta chains from the same sample are listed, as sequenced in a study of blood T cell repertoires in COVID-19. TCRdb's copy holds only in-frame clones and misses some; the assay was immunoSEQ multiplex PCR. The sample lists some 320,000 clones, more than 85% occurring once. Sequencing was done on a sample of PBMCs or T cells enriched from blood (not recorded which). These receptors were collected from a woman in her twenties or thirties who had been exposed to COVID-19.

This sequence joins TRBV18 and TRBJ2-1, with a tentative D call TRBD1 (5 bases). CDR3 length equals 17 residues. V gave up 1 base and J gave up 10 bases, with 23 bases separating them. Germline CDR1 KGHSH, CDR2 LQKENI. The CDR3 coding sequence is TGTGCCAGCTCACCACGGGGCCAAGGGGTTGGAGTGATAGAGCAGTTCTTC. Translation gives CASSPRGQGVGVIEQFF.

CDR3 bases: TGTGCCAGCAGCTTATATGGCGGTGAGCAGTTCTTC. The encoded protein is CASSLYGGEQFF. The rearrangement links TRBV7-8 to TRBJ2-1; D not resolved. Trimming removed 2 bases from V and 9 bases from J, with 8 bases in between. The CDR3 totals 12 residues. The germline V gene encodes CDR1 SGHVS and CDR2 FQNEAQ.

The chain recombines TRBV2 with TRBJ2-5; 9 bases fit TRBD2. Germline V gene sequence: CDR1 SNHLY, CDR2 FYNNEI. The V segment lost 5 bases and the J segment 2 bases; nucleotides outside the gene matches: 9. This CDR3 region has 16 residues. The CDR3 is CASSSGGGGVQETQYF. The CDR3 nucleotides read TGTGCCAGCAGTAGCGGCGGCGGGGGGGTGCAAGAGACCCAGTACTTC.